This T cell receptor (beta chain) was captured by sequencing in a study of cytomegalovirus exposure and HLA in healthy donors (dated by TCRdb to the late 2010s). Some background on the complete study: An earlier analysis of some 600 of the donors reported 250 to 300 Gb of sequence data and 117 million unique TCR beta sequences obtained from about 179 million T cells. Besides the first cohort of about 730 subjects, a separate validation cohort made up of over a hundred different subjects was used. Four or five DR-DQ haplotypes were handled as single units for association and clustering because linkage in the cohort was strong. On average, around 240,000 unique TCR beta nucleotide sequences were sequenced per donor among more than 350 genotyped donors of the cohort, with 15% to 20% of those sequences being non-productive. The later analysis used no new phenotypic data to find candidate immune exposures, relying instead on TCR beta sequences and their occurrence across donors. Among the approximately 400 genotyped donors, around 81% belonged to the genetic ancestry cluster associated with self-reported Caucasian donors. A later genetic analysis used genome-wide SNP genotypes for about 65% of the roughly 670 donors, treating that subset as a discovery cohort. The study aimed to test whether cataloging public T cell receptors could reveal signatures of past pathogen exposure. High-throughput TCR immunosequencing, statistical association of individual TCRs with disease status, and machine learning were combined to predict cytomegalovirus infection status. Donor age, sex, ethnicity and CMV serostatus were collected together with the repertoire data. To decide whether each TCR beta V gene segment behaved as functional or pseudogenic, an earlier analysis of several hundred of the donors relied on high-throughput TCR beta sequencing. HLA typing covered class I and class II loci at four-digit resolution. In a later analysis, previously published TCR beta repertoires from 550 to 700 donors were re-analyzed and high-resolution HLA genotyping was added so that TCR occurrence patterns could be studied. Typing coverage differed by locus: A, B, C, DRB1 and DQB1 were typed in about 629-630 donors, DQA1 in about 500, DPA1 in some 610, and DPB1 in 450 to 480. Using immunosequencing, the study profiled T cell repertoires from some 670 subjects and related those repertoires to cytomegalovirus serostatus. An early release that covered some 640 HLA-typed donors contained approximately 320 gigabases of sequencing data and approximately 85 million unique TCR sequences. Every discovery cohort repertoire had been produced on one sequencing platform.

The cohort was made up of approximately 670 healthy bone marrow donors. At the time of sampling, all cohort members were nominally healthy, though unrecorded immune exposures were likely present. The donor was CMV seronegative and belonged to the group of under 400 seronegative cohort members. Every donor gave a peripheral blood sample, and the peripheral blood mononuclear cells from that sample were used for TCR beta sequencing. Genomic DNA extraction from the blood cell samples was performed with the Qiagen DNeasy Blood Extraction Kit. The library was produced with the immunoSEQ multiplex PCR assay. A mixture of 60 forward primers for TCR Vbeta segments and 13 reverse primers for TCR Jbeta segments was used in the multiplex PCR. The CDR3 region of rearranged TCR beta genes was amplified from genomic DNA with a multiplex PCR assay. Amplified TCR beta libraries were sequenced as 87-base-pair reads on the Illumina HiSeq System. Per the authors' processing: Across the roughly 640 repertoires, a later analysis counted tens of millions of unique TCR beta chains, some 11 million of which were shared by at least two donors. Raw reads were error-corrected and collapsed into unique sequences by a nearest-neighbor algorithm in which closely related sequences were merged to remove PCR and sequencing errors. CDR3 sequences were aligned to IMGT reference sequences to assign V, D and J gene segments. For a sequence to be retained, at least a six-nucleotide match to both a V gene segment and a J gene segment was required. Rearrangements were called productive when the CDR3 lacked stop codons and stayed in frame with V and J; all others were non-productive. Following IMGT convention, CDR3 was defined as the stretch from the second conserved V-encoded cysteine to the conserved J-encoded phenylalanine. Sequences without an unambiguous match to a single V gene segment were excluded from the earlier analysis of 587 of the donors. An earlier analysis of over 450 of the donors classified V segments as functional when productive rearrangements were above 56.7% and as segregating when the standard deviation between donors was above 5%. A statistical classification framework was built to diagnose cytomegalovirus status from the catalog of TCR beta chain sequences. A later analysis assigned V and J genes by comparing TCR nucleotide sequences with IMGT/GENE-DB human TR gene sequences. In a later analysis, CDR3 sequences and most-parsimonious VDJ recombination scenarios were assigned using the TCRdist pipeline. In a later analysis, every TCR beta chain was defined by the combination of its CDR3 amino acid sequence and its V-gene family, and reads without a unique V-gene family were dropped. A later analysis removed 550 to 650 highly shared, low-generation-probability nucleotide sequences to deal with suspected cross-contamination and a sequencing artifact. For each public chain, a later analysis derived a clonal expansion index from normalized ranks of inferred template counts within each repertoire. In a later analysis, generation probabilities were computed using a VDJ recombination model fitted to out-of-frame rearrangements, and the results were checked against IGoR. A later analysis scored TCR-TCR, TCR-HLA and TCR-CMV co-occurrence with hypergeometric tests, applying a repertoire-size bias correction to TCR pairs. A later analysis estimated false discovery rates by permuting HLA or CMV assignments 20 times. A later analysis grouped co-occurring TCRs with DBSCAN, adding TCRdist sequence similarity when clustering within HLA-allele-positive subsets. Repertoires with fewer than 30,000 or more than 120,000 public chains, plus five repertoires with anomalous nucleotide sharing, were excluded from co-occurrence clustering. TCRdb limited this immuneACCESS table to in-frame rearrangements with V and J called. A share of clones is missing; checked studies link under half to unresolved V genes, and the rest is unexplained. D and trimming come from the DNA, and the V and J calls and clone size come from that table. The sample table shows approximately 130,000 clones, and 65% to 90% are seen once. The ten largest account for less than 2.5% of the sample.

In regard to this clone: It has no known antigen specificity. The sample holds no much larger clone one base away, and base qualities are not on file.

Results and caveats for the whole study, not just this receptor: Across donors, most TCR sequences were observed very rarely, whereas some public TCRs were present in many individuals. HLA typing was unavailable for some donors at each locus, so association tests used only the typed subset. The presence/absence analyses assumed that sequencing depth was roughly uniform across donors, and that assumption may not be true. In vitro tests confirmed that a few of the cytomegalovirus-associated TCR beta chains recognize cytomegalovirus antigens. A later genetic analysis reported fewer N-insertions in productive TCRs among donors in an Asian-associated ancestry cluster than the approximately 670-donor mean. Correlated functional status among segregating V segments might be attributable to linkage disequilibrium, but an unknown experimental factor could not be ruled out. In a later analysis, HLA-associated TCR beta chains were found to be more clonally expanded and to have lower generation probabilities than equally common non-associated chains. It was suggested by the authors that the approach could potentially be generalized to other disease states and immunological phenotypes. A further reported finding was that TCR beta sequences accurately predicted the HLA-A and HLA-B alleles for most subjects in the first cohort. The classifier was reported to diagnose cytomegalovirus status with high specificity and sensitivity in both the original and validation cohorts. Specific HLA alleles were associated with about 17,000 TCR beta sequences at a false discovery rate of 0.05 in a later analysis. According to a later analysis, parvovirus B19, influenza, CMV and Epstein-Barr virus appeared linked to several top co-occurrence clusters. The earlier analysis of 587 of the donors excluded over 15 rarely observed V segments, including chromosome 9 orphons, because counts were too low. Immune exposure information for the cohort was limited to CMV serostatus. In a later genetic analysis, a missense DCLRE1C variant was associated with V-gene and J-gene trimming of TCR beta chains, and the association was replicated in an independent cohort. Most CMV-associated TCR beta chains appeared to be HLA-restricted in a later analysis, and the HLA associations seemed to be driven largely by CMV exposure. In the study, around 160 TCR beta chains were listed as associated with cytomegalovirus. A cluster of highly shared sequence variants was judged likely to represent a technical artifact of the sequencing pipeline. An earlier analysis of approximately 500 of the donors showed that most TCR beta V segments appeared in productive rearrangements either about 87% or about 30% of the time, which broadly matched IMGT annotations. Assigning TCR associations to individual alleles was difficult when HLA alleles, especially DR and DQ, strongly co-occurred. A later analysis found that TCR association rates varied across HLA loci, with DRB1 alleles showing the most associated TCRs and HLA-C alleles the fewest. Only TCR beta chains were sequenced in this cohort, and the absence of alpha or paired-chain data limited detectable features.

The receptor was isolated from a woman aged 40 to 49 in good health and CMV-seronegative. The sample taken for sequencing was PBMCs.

The DNA is as follows: TGCGCCAGCAGCTTATCACGGGGTAGCGGGGGGTCACGAAGCACAGATACGCAGTATTTT. Its protein is CASSLSRGSGGSRSTDTQYF. The chain couples TRBV5-1 to TRBJ2-3; 10 of the junction bases match TRBD2. CDR1 and CDR2 are read off the germline V gene as SGHRS and YFSETQ. Clipping removes 2 bases from V and 0 bases from J, with 15 as the unmatched junction base count. The CDR3 runs 20 residues from the cysteine to the phenylalanine. Kept here is only the CDR3 DNA, which spans 60 bases and is read in frame from base 1.